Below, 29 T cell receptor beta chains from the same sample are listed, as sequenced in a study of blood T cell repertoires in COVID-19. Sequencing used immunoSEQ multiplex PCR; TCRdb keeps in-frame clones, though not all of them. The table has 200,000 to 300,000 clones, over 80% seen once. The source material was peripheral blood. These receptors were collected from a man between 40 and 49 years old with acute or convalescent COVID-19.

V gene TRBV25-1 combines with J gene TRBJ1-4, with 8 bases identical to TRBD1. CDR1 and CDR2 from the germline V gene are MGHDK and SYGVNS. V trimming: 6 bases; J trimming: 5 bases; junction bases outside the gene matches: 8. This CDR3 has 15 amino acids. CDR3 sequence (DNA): TGTGCCAGCAGCGCCGACAGGGGATCCAATGAAAAACTGTTTTTT. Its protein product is CASSADRGSNEKLFF.

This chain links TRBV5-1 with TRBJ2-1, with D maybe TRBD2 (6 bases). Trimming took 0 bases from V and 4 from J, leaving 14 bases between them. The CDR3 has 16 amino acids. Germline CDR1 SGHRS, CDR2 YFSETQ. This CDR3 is CASSLEGGTKYNEQFF. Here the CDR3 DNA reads TGCGCCAGCAGCTTGGAGGGCGGGACCAAGTACAATGAGCAGTTCTTC. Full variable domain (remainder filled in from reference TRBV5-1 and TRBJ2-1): KAGVTQTPRYLIKTRGQQVTLSCSPISGHRSVSWYQQTPGQGLQFLFEYFSETQRNKGNFPGRFSGRQFSNSRSEMNVSTLELGDSALYLCASSLEGGTKYNEQFFGPGTRLTVL.

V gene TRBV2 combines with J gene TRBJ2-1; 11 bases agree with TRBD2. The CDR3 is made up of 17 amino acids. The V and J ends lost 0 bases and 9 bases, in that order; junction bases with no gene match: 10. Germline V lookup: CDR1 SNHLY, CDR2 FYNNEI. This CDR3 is CASSEAVLAGASSEQFF. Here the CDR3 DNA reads TGTGCCAGCAGTGAAGCCGTACTAGCGGGAGCGTCATCTGAGCAGTTCTTC.

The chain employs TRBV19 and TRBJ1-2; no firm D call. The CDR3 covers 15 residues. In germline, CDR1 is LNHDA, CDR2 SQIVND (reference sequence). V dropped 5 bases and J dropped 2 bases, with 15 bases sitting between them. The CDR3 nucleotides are TGTGCCAGTAGTCCCCGTCGGGGAGAGAACTATGGCTACACCTTC. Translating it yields CASSPRRGENYGYTF.

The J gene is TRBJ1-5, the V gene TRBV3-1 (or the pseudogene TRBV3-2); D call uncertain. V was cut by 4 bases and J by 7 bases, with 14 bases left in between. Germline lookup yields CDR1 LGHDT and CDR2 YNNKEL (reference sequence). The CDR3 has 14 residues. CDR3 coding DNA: TGTGCCAGCAGCCCCGGAGTGAGAGGCCAGCCCCAGCATTTT. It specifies CASSPGVRGQPQHF.

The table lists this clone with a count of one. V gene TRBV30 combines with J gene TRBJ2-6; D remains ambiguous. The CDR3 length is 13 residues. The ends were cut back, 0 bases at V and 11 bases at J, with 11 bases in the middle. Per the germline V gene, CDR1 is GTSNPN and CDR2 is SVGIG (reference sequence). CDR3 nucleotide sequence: TGTGCCTGGAGTGTAGACTCAGTCCACGTCCTGACTTTC. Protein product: CAWSVDSVHVLTF. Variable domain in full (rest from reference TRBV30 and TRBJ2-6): SQTIHQWPATLVQPVGSPLSLECTVEGTSNPNLYWYRQAAGRGLQLLFYSVGIGQISSEVPQNLSASRPQDRQFILSSKKLLLSDSGFYLCAWSVDSVHVLTFGAGSRLTVL.

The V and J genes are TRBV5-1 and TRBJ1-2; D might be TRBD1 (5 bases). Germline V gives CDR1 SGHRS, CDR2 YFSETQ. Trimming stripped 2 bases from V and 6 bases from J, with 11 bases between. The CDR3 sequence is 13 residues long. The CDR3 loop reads CASSLGGDDGYTF. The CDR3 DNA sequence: TGCGCCAGCAGCTTAGGAGGGGACGATGGCTACACCTTC.

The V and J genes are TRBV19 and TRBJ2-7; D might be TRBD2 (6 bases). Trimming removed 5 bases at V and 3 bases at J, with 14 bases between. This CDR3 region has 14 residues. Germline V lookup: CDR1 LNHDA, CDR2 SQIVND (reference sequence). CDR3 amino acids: CASSARDGGYEQYF. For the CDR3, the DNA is TGTGCCAGTAGTGCCCGGGACGGGGGCTACGAGCAGTACTTC.

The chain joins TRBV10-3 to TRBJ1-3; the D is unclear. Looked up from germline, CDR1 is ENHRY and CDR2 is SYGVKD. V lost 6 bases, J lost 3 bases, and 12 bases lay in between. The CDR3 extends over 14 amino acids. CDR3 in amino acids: CAIRQEGYGNTIYF. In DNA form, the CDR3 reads TGTGCCATCAGGCAGGAGGGTTATGGAAACACCATATATTTT.

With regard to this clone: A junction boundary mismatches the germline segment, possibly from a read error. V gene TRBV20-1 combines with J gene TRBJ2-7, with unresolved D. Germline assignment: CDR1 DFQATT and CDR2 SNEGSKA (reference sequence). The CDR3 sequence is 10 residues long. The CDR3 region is CSARSLVSFF. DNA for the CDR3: TGCAGTGCTAGGAGCCTAGTTTCTTTCTTC.

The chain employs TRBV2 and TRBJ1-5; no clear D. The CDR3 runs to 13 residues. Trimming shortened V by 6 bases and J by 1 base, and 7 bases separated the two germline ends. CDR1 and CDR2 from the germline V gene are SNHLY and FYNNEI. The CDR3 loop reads CASRERSNQPQHF. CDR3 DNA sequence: TGTGCCAGCAGGGAGCGAAGCAATCAGCCCCAGCATTTT.

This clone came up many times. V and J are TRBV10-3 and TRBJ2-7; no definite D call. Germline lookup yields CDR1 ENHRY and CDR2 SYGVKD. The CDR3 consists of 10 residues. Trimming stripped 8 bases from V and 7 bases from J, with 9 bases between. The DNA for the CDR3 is TGTGCCATCGGCCTGCAGGAGCAGTACTTC. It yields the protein CAIGLQEQYF.

CDR3 nucleotides: TGTGCCAGCAGCCGCGGGACAGGGGGAACAGATACGCAGTATTTT. Translated, it gives CASSRGTGGTDTQYF. The V and J genes are TRBV6-5 and TRBJ2-3; TRBD1 matches 11 bases. The V gene's germline CDR1 is MNHEY and CDR2 SVGAGI. CDR3 size: 15 residues. V was clipped by 6 bases and J by 3 bases; unmatched bases: 5.

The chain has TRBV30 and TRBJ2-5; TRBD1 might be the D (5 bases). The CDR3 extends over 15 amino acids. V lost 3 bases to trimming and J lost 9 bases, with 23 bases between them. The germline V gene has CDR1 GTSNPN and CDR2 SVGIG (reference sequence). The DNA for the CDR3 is TGTGCCTGGAGCCCTCCCCCGACTGGATTAGGGGCCCAGTACTTC. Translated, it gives CAWSPPPTGLGAQYF.

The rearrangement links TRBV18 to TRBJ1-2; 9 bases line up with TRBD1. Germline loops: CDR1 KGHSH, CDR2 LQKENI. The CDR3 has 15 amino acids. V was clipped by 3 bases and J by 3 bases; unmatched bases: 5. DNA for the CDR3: TGTGCCAGCTCACCTCGACAGGGGGTGGACTATGGCTACACCTTC. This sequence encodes CASSPRQGVDYGYTF.

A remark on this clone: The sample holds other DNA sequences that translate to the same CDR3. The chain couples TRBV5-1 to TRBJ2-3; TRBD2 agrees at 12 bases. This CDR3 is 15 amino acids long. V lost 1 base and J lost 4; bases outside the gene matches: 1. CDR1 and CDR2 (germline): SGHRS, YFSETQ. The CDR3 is CASSLRLAGADTQYF. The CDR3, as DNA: TGCGCCAGCAGCTTGAGACTAGCGGGAGCAGATACGCAGTATTTT.

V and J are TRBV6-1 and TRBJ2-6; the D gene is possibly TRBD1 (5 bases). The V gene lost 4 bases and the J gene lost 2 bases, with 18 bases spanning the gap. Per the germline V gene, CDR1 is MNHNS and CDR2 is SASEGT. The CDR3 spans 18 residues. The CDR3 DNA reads TGTGCCAGCAGTGTGACAGACAAAGCCTTTGCTGGGGCCAACGTCCTGACTTTC. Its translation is CASSVTDKAFAGANVLTF.

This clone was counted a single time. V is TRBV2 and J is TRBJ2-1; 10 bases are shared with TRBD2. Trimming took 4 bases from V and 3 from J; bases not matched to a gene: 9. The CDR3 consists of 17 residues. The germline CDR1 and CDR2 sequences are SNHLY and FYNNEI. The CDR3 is CASSVRLAGDLYNEQFF. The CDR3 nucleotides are TGTGCCAGCAGTGTCCGGCTAGCGGGAGATCTCTACAATGAGCAGTTCTTC.

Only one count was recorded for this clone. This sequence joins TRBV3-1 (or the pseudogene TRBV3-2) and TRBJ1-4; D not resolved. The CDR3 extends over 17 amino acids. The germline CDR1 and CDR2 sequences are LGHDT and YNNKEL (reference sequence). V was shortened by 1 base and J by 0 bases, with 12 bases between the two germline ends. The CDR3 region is CASSQGQFHTTNEKLFF. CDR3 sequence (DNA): TGTGCCAGCAGCCAAGGGCAGTTTCACACAACTAATGAAAAACTGTTTTTT.

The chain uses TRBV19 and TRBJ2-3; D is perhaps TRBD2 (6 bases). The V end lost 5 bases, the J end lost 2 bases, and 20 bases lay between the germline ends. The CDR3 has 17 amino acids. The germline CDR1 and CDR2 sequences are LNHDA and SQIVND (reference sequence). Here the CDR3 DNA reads TGTGCCAGTAGTGCGCCGCGGAGGGCTAAGGCCACAGATACGCAGTATTTT. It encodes CASSAPRRAKATDTQYF. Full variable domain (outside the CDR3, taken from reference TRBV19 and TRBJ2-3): DGGITQSPKYLFRKEGQNVTLSCEQNLNHDAMYWYRQDPGQGLRLIYYSQIVNDFQKGDIAEGYSVSREKKESFPLTVTSAQKNPTAFYLCASSAPRRAKATDTQYFGPGTRLTVL.

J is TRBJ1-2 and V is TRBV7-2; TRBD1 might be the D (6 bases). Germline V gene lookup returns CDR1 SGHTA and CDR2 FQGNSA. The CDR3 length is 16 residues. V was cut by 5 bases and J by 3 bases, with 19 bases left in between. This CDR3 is CASSQRAQGNHYGYTF. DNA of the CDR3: TGTGCCAGCAGCCAAAGAGCGCAGGGGAACCACTATGGCTACACCTTC.

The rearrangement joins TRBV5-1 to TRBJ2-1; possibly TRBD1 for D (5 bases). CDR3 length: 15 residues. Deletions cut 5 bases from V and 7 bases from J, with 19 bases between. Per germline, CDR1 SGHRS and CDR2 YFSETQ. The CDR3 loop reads CASSQQANPWNEQFF. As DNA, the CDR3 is TGCGCCAGCAGTCAACAGGCAAATCCGTGGAATGAGCAGTTCTTC.

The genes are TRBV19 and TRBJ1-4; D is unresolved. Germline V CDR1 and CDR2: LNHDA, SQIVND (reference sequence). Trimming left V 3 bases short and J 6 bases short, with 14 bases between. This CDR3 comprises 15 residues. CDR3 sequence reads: CASSIGRRRDEKLFF. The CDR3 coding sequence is TGTGCCAGTAGTATTGGAAGGCGGAGGGATGAAAAACTGTTTTTT.

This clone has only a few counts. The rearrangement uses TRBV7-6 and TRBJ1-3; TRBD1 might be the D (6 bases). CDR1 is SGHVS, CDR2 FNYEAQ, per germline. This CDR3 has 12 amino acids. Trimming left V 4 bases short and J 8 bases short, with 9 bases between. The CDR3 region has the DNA TGTGCCAGCAGCTCCGAGGGGGACACCATATATTTT. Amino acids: CASSSEGDTIYF.

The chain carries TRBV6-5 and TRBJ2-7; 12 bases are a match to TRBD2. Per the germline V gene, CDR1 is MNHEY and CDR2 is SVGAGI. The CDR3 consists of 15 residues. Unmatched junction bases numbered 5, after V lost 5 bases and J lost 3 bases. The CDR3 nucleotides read TGTGCCAGCAGTCTAGCGGGAGGGCCGGGCTACGAGCAGTACTTC. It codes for CASSLAGGPGYEQYF.

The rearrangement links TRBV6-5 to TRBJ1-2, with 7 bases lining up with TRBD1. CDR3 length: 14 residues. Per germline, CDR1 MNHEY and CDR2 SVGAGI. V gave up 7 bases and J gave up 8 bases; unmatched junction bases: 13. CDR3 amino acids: CASTPRGGGSGYTF. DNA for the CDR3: TGTGCCAGCACCCCCAGAGGAGGGGGCTCAGGCTACACCTTC.

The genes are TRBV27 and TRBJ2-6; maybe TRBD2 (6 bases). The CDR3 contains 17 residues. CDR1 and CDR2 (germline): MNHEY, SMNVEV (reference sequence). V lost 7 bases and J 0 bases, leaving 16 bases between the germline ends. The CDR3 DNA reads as TGTGCCAGCACTACGGGGTGGGGGGTCTCTGGGGCCAACGTCCTGACTTTC. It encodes CASTTGWGVSGANVLTF.

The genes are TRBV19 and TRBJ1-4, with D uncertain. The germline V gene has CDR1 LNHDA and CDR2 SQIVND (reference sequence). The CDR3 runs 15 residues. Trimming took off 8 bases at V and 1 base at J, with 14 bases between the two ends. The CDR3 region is CASVPSGKTNEKLFF. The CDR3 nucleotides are TGTGCCAGTGTCCCCTCGGGGAAAACTAATGAAAAACTGTTTTTT.

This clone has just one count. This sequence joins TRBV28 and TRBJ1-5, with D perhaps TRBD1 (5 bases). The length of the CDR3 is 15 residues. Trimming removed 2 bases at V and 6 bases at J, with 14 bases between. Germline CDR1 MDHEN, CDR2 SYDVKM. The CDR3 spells CASSLPGGVPQPQHF. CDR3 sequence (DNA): TGTGCCAGCAGTTTACCGGGAGGGGTCCCTCAGCCCCAGCATTTT.